A selection of T cell receptor beta chains follows, all from one sample in a study of shared clonotypes between healthy human individuals. The method was immunoSEQ multiplex PCR; TCRdb's version includes in-frame clones alone and lacks a portion of them. The table includes about 1.5 million clones, around 97% detected once. The sequencing sample was made of naive CD4+ T cells sorted from blood. These receptors were taken from a man aged 25 to 40 in good health. Each CDR3 is given with its conserved first and last residue. Fields, in order: V gene, D gene, clone size, J gene, CDR3 length, CDR3 DNA, CDR3 protein. D genes are given only for firm matches. Clone size, where shown, is once, few, many, or a class for clones that have expanded.

>TRBV7-9|.|.|TRBJ2-5|16
TGTGCCAGCAGCCCGAAGGGGACATTGCATTTGGAGACCCAGTACTTC
CASSPKGTLHLETQYF
>TRBV6-1|.|.|TRBJ2-1|14
TGTGCCAGCAGTGGGGGGGCGGTTTACAATGAGCAGTTCTTC
CASSGGAVYNEQFF
>TRBV15|.|.|TRBJ1-4|14
TGTGCCACCAGCAGGGGCAGAACTAATGAAAAACTGTTTTTT
CATSRGRTNEKLFF
>TRBV29-1|TRBD2|.|TRBJ2-7|13
TGCAGCGTTTCTGGACTAGCGGGCTACGAGCAGTACTTC
CSVSGLAGYEQYF
>TRBV9|TRBD2|.|TRBJ2-2|16
TGTGCCAGCAGCGTAACTAGCGGGGGGAACACCGGGGAGCTGTTTTTT
CASSVTSGGNTGELFF
>TRBV28|.|once|TRBJ2-3|15
TGTGCCAGCAACAATGGGTGGAGGGGCACAGATACGCAGTATTTT
CASNNGWRGTDTQYF
>TRBV11-2|.|.|TRBJ1-5|13
TGTGCCAGCAGCGAACGCGGCCATCAGCCCCAGCATTTT
CASSERGHQPQHF
>TRBV10-3|TRBD2|.|TRBJ2-1|15
TGTGCCATCAGTGACGGGACTAGCGGCAGCAATGAGCAGTTCTTC
CAISDGTSGSNEQFF
>TRBV6-5|.|once|TRBJ2-5|14
TGTGCCAGCAGTTACTCGACAGGGAGGGAGACCCAGTACTTC
CASSYSTGRETQYF
>TRBV18|.|.|TRBJ2-1|17
TGTGCCAGCTCACCCTTGGCTAGCGTATACAGCCGCAATGAGCAGTTCTTC
CASSPLASVYSRNEQFF
>TRBV28|.|once|TRBJ2-2|16
TGTGCCAGCACCCCATCCGGGCAGGGTAACACCGGGGAGCTGTTTTTT
CASTPSGQGNTGELFF
>TRBV7-2|TRBD2|once|TRBJ2-1|13
TGTGCCAGCAGCTCCGGGACTAGATATGAGCAGTTCTTC
CASSSGTRYEQFF
>TRBV6-6|TRBD2|.|TRBJ2-7|16
TGTGCCAGCAGCTTTTCCGGGACTAGCTTCTCCTACGAGCAGTACTTC
CASSFSGTSFSYEQYF
>TRBV7-2|TRBD2|.|TRBJ2-2|16
TGTGCCAGCAGCGGGGGACTAGCGGGATTCACCGGGGAGCTGTTTTTT
CASSGGLAGFTGELFF
>TRBV5-1|.|.|TRBJ2-5|14
TGCGCCAGCAGCCCGGACAGCGCTTCCCAGACCCAGTACTTC
CASSPDSASQTQYF
>TRBV9|TRBD2|.|TRBJ2-7|14
TGTGCCAGCAGCGCCCAGATGACTAGCGGCGAGCAGTACTTC
CASSAQMTSGEQYF
>TRBV27|.|.|TRBJ2-3|14
TGTGCCAGCAGTCCGTCGGGATCCACAGATACGCAGTATTTT
CASSPSGSTDTQYF
>TRBV13|.|.|TRBJ2-3|16
TGTGCCAGCAGCTTAGGACACAGGCGGAACACAGATACGCAGTATTTT
CASSLGHRRNTDTQYF
>TRBV15|TRBD1|.|TRBJ1-4|20
TGTGCCACCAGCAGGGAAAACAACAGGGGGCGCATCAGGTTATATGAAAAACTGTTTTTT
CATSRENNRGRIRLYEKLFF
>TRBV30|.|.|TRBJ2-1|15
TGTGCCTGGAGGGGGGACGCGAGCTCCTACAATGAGCAGTTCTTC
CAWRGDASSYNEQFF
>TRBV5-4|TRBD2|.|TRBJ2-1|14
TGTGCCAGCAGCCGGACTAGCGGTTACAATGAGCAGTTCTTC
CASSRTSGYNEQFF
>TRBV18|.|.|TRBJ1-1|15
TGTGCCAGCTCACCCCGGGACACGGGTTCCACTGAAGCTTTCTTT
CASSPRDTGSTEAFF
>TRBV19|.|.|TRBJ1-2|15
TGTGCCAGTAGCCAATACCTAGGGGGATTTGATGGCTACACCTTC
CASSQYLGGFDGYTF
>TRBV5-6|.|.|TRBJ2-7|14
TGTGCCAGCAGCTTGCCGGGACGAGACTACGAGCAGTACTTC
CASSLPGRDYEQYF
>TRBV27|.|few|TRBJ1-5|13
TGTGCCAGCAGTTCTGAGAGGTATCAGCCCCAGCATTTT
CASSSERYQPQHF
>TRBV19|.|.|TRBJ1-3|16
TGTGCCAGTAGCCTCAGGGGAGTGGGTCCTGGAAACACCATATATTTT
CASSLRGVGPGNTIYF
>TRBV7-2|.|.|TRBJ2-2|16
TGTGCCAGCAGCTTGATGGCGGGTGTTGGCCCAGGGGAGCTGTTTTTT
CASSLMAGVGPGELFF
>TRBV18|.|.|TRBJ2-7|18
TGTGCCAGCTCACCACCGAGGGTCCGGGACACCAGCTCCTACGAGCAGTACTTC
CASSPPRVRDTSSYEQYF
>TRBV6-5|TRBD1|.|TRBJ2-7|12
TGTGCCAGCAGTCAGGGGGCCTACGAGCAGTACTTC
CASSQGAYEQYF
>TRBV5-1|.|.|TRBJ1-2|14
TGCGCCAGCAGCTTGGTCCTAGGGGGACATGGCTACACCTTC
CASSLVLGGHGYTF
>TRBV11-2|.|once|TRBJ2-4|15
TGTGCCAGCAGCTTAGTAGGGTTCGCCAAAAACATTCAGTACTTC
CASSLVGFAKNIQYF
>TRBV6-1|.|.|TRBJ2-7|11
TGTGCCAGCAGTTCCCAGGACAGGCAGTACTTC
CASSSQDRQYF
>TRBV7-2|.|.|TRBJ2-7|11
TGTGCCAGCAGCCAACTTACCGAGCAGTACTTC
CASSQLTEQYF
>TRBV29-1|.|.|TRBJ2-5|14
TGCAGCGTTACCGGGCGGGCGACGGAAGAGACCCAGTACTTC
CSVTGRATEETQYF
>TRBV7-9|.|once|TRBJ2-7|14
TGTGCCAGCAGCTTAGCGGGGGTAAACTACGAGCAGTACTTC
CASSLAGVNYEQYF
>TRBV9|.|.|TRBJ2-2|15
TGTGCCAGCAGCGTAGTGAGCGTGAACACCGGGGAGCTGTTTTTT
CASSVVSVNTGELFF
>TRBV29-1|.|.|TRBJ2-1|14
TGCAGCGTTGAATTTTGGGGGTCCTACAATGAGCAGTTCTTC
CSVEFWGSYNEQFF
>TRBV7-3|TRBD2|few|TRBJ2-7|15
TGTGCCAGCAGCTCTGCGGGACTAGCGGGAGACGAGCAGTACTTC
CASSSAGLAGDEQYF
>TRBV6-5|TRBD1|.|TRBJ2-5|15
TGTGCCAGCAGTTACTCGACAGGGGGCAAAGAGACCCAGTACTTC
CASSYSTGGKETQYF
>TRBV18|.|.|TRBJ1-1|14
TGTGCCAGCTCAGGCCCAGGAGAGAACACTGAAGCTTTCTTT
CASSGPGENTEAFF
>TRBV29-1|TRBD2|.|TRBJ2-5|12
TGCAGCGCCTTCGCGGGGGGGGAGACCCAGTACTTC
CSAFAGGETQYF
>TRBV11-2|.|.|TRBJ2-1|12
TGTGCCAGCAGAAATGACAACAATGAGCAGTTCTTC
CASRNDNNEQFF
>TRBV4-3|.|.|TRBJ2-4|17
TGCGCCAGCAGCCTTAGAGTCGGGGAGGTAGCCAAAAACATTCAGTACTTC
CASSLRVGEVAKNIQYF
>TRBV2|.|once|TRBJ2-7|15
TGTGCCAGCAGTGTCTCAGGCCCTCGACCCTACGAGCAGTACTTC
CASSVSGPRPYEQYF
>TRBV28|TRBD1|.|TRBJ1-3|12
TGTGCCAGCGGGACAGGGGGCAACACCATATATTTT
CASGTGGNTIYF
>TRBV27|TRBD2|.|TRBJ2-7|20
TGTGCCAGCAGTCGGACGGAGCTACGAAATAGCGGGAGGCCTCCCTACGAGCAGTACTTC
CASSRTELRNSGRPPYEQYF
>TRBV28|TRBD1|.|TRBJ2-7|17
TGTGCCAGCAGTTTCAAGGTCGACAGGGGGAGGTTATACGAGCAGTACTTC
CASSFKVDRGRLYEQYF
>TRBV9|.|.|TRBJ2-2|16
TGTGCCAGCAGCTCTCCAGGGGGGGCGAACACCGGGGAGCTGTTTTTT
CASSSPGGANTGELFF
>TRBV5-5|.|.|TRBJ1-5|15
TGTGCCAGCAGCGGGCGGGACGGAAACAATCAGCCCCAGCATTTT
CASSGRDGNNQPQHF
>TRBV5-1|.|.|TRBJ2-2|15
TGCGCCAGCACCATGGAGGGGCCGAACACCGGGGAGCTGTTTTTT
CASTMEGPNTGELFF
>TRBV9|TRBD2|.|TRBJ2-7|16
TGTGCCAGCAGCGAATCGACTAGCGGGGCCTCCTACGAGCAGTACTTC
CASSESTSGASYEQYF
>TRBV7-2|TRBD2|.|TRBJ2-5|16
TGTGCCAGCAGCTTAGGACTAGCGGGCATCCAAGAGACCCAGTACTTC
CASSLGLAGIQETQYF